These 32 T cell receptor beta chains were sequenced from one sample in a study of radiotherapy plus CTLA-4 blockade in lung cancer. Data came from immunoSEQ multiplex PCR; TCRdb stores just in-frame clones and leaves some out. The sample holds approximately 82,000 clones, about four fifths seen once. The material was peripheral blood, obtained from a patient treated with radiotherapy plus ipilimumab. The receptors were gathered from a human donor with non-small cell lung cancer that progressed on radiotherapy plus ipilimumab.

The CDR3: CATTEQGSGYGYTF. CDR3 bases: TGTGCCACTACCGAACAGGGTAGCGGCTATGGCTACACCTTC. The rearrangement joins TRBV10-3 to TRBJ1-2; tentative D call: TRBD1 (6 bases). The CDR3 is 14 amino acids. Trimming pared 10 bases from V and 4 bases from J, leaving 19 bases between. The germline V gene encodes CDR1 ENHRY and CDR2 SYGVKD.

The V and J genes are TRBV25-1 and TRBJ2-1; maybe TRBD2 (7 bases). The CDR3 covers 16 residues. V was pared by 3 bases and J by 7 bases, with 19 bases between. The germline gives CDR1 MGHDK, CDR2 SYGVNS. CDR3 DNA sequence: TGTGCCAGCAGTGAGACCGGAGGGGGAGGGAGGAATGAGCAGTTCTTC. The encoded protein is CASSETGGGGRNEQFF. Drawing the rest from reference TRBV25-1 and TRBJ2-1, the complete variable domain is EADIYQTPRYLVIGTGKKITLECSQTMGHDKMYWYQQDPGMELHLIHYSYGVNSTEKGDLSSESTVSRIRTEHFPLTLESARPSHTSQYLCASSETGGGGRNEQFFGPGTRLTVL.

The chain links TRBV28 to TRBJ1-6; weak D call: TRBD1 (6 bases). Germline assignment: CDR1 MDHEN and CDR2 SYDVKM. CDR3 length: 15 residues. Trimming stripped 8 bases from V and 6 bases from J, with 17 bases between. DNA for the CDR3: TGTGCCAGCTCTACCTCCCAGGGGACTAATTCACCCCTCCACTTT. Translating it yields CASSTSQGTNSPLHF.

The chain couples TRBV18 to TRBJ1-3; unclear D gene. This CDR3 is built from 16 residues. Trimming shortened V by 6 bases and J by 0 bases, and 15 bases separated the two germline ends. CDR1 is KGHSH, CDR2 LQKENI, per germline. CDR3 residues: CASSPSPVSSGNTIYF. CDR3 DNA sequence: TGTGCCAGCTCTCCCTCACCTGTCAGCTCTGGAAACACCATATATTTT.

This clone occurred once. The gene calls are TRBV2 and TRBJ1-1; 8 bases fit TRBD1. V was pared by 6 bases and J by 0 bases, with 6 bases of the junction left unmatched. CDR1 and CDR2 from the germline V gene are SNHLY and FYNNEI. This CDR3 region has 15 residues. CDR3 residues: CASRDRGYMNTEAFF. The CDR3 DNA reads TGTGCCAGCAGAGACAGGGGATACATGAACACTGAAGCTTTCTTT.

This clone was found once. The chain is built from TRBV5-1 and TRBJ1-4, with 7 positions matching TRBD1. The germline V gene has CDR1 SGHRS and CDR2 YFSETQ. CDR3 length: 14 amino acids. J was trimmed by 4 bases and V by 4 bases; bases with no gene match: 4. As DNA, the CDR3 is TGCGCCAGCAGCCGACAGGGTTATAATGAAAAACTGTTTTTT. It specifies CASSRQGYNEKLFF.

This clone was seen more than once but under ten times. This chain links TRBV18 with TRBJ1-1; tentative D call: TRBD1 (6 bases). V gave up 3 bases and J gave up 1 base, with 9 bases separating them. The CDR3 has 14 amino acids. Germline CDR1 KGHSH, CDR2 LQKENI. Here the CDR3 reads CASSPPGQNTEAFF. The CDR3 nucleotides read TGTGCCAGCTCACCCCCGGGACAGAACACTGAAGCTTTCTTT.

This chain joins TRBV9 and TRBJ2-5, with 11 bases matching TRBD2. CDR3 length equals 17 residues. V lost 0 bases and J lost 5; bases outside the gene matches: 9. Germline lookup yields CDR1 SGDLS and CDR2 YYNGEE. CDR3 amino acids: CASSVAALAGGPETQYF. DNA for the CDR3: TGTGCCAGCAGCGTAGCTGCCCTAGCGGGAGGCCCCGAGACCCAGTACTTC.

The chain links TRBV29-1 to TRBJ2-1, with 8 bases matching TRBD1. CDR1 is SQVTM, CDR2 ANQGSEA, per germline. The CDR3 runs to 13 residues. V shed 7 bases, J shed 10 bases, and the junction held 12 bases outside the gene matches. CDR3: CSAAPGTGREQFF. As DNA, the CDR3 is TGCAGCGCCGCCCCCGGGACAGGCAGGGAGCAGTTCTTC.

V and J are TRBV7-8 and TRBJ2-1, with unresolved D. Per germline, CDR1 SGHVS and CDR2 FQNEAQ. The CDR3 contains 15 residues. The V and J ends lost 5 bases and 3 bases respectively, with 14 bases between them. CDR3 loop: CASSRAAMDYNEQFF. Written as DNA, the CDR3 is TGTGCCAGCAGCAGAGCTGCTATGGACTACAATGAGCAGTTCTTC.

This clone has only one observation. This rearrangement joins TRBV6-6 to TRBJ2-1, with 7 bases identical to TRBD2. Germline lookup yields CDR1 MNHNY and CDR2 SVGAGI (reference sequence). V dropped 6 bases and J dropped 4; count of bases not matched to a gene: 9. The CDR3 has 15 amino acids. The CDR3, as DNA: TGTGCCAGCAGAAGCCCAGGACTAGGGTACAATGAGCAGTTCTTC. It specifies CASRSPGLGYNEQFF.

This clone is a singleton in its sample. The rearrangement links TRBV6-6 to TRBJ2-7, with D possibly TRBD1 on 6 matching bases. V dropped 6 bases and J dropped 11 bases, with 14 bases sitting between them. Germline V gene lookup returns CDR1 MNHNY and CDR2 SVGAGI (reference sequence). The CDR3 is made up of 11 amino acids. The CDR3 protein is CASSVGTLKYF. CDR3 DNA sequence: TGTGCCAGCAGCGTCGGGACACTTAAGTACTTC.

V gene TRBV7-8 combines with J gene TRBJ1-1, with unresolved D. Germline V lookup: CDR1 SGHVS, CDR2 FQNEAQ. The CDR3 is 13 amino acids. V lost 3 bases and J 5 bases, leaving 10 bases between the germline ends. Here the CDR3 reads CASSLVSGTEAFF. CDR3 coding DNA: TGTGCCAGCAGCTTGGTGTCGGGGACTGAAGCTTTCTTT.

The chain couples TRBV11-2 to TRBJ2-1, with 9 bases identical to TRBD2. Germline V gene lookup returns CDR1 SGHAT and CDR2 FQNNGV. The ends lost 3 bases at V and 8 bases at J; junction bases unmatched: 8. This CDR3 spans 15 amino acids. CDR3 amino acids: CASSFGAGGRYEQFF. CDR3 nucleotide sequence: TGTGCCAGCAGCTTCGGAGCGGGGGGTCGCTATGAGCAGTTCTTC. The entire variable domain, with the rest obtained from reference TRBV11-2 and TRBJ2-1, is as follows: EAGVAQSPRYKIIEKRQSVAFWCNPISGHATLYWYQQILGQGPKLLIQFQNNGVVDDSQLPKDRFSAERLKGVDSTLKIQPAKLEDSAVYLCASSFGAGGRYEQFFGPGTRLTVL.

The chain carries TRBV29-1 and TRBJ1-1; 7 bases align to TRBD1. There are 14 residues in the CDR3. Trimming cost V 0 bases and J 6 bases; bases outside gene matches: 7. Germline V CDR1 and CDR2: SQVTM, ANQGSEA. This CDR3 is CSVEDPRTGAEAFF. The CDR3 DNA reads TGCAGCGTTGAAGATCCCCGGACAGGCGCTGAAGCTTTCTTT.

This clone is a singleton in its sample. The chain carries TRBV6-1 and TRBJ1-2; D is perhaps TRBD1 (6 bases). CDR1 MNHNS and CDR2 SASEGT come from the germline V gene. The V end lost 2 bases, the J end lost 4 bases, and 14 bases lay between the germline ends. The CDR3 runs to 15 residues. CDR3 protein: CASSENPGAVYGYTF. DNA for the CDR3: TGTGCCAGCAGTGAAAATCCGGGGGCGGTCTATGGCTACACCTTC.

The J gene is TRBJ1-6, the V gene TRBV5-1; 10 bases match TRBD1. Trimming cost V 2 bases and J 9 bases; bases outside gene matches: 8. The CDR3 totals 16 residues. Germline CDR1 reads SGHRS; CDR2 reads YFSETQ. The CDR3 DNA reads as TGCGCCAGCAGCTTAACTCGGGACAGGGGTAGTTCACCCCTCCACTTT. Protein sequence: CASSLTRDRGSSPLHF.

This chain links TRBV7-9 with TRBJ2-5; D is possibly TRBD2 (6 bases). CDR1 is SEHNR, CDR2 FQNEAQ, per germline (reference sequence). CDR3 length equals 13 residues. V shed 10 bases and J shed 0 bases, with 12 bases lying between them. In nucleotides, the CDR3 is TGTGCCACCCGGCGGGGCAACCAAGAGACCCAGTACTTC. This gives the protein CATRRGNQETQYF.

The chain uses TRBV18 and TRBJ1-4; the match to TRBD1 covers 9 bases. Unmatched junction bases numbered 13, after V lost 8 bases and J lost 0 bases. CDR1 is KGHSH and CDR2 is LQKENI in the germline V gene. The CDR3 loop spans 18 amino acids. CDR3 nucleotide sequence: TGTGCCAGCAGGATTTCGGGGACAGGGAGAACAACTAATGAAAAACTGTTTTTT. It specifies CASRISGTGRTTNEKLFF.

This sequence joins TRBV5-1 and TRBJ1-4, with D tentatively TRBD1 (6 bases). The CDR3 runs to 17 residues. Germline CDR1 SGHRS, CDR2 YFSETQ. With 4 bases removed from V and 0 bases from J, the gap between germline ends came to 16 bases. The CDR3 is CASSPVVGTTTNEKLFF. The CDR3 nucleotides are TGCGCCAGCAGCCCTGTCGTCGGGACAACAACTAATGAAAAACTGTTTTTT. Full variable domain (rest looked up from reference TRBV5-1 and TRBJ1-4): KAGVTQTPRYLIKTRGQQVTLSCSPISGHRSVSWYQQTPGQGLQFLFEYFSETQRNKGNFPGRFSGRQFSNSRSEMNVSTLELGDSALYLCASSPVVGTTTNEKLFFGSGTQLSVL.

The chain combines TRBV18 with TRBJ2-1; the match to TRBD2 covers 11 bases. Germline V gives CDR1 KGHSH, CDR2 LQKENI. The length of the CDR3 is 15 residues. V shed 6 bases, J shed 8 bases, and the junction held 9 bases outside the gene matches. The DNA of the CDR3 is TGTGCCAGCTCCCCCGGGACTAGCGGTATGGATGAGCAGTTCTTC. Its translation: CASSPGTSGMDEQFF.

This clone was found once. The V gene is TRBV5-1, the J gene TRBJ2-1, with 9 bases fitting TRBD2. The V segment lost 4 bases and the J segment 7 bases; nucleotides outside the gene matches: 12. The CDR3 covers 16 residues. Per the germline V gene, CDR1 is SGHRS and CDR2 is YFSETQ. This CDR3 is CASSPIAGEQRNEQFF. CDR3 bases: TGCGCCAGCAGCCCGATAGCGGGAGAACAAAGGAATGAGCAGTTCTTC.

V gene TRBV29-1 combines with J gene TRBJ2-5; D is unclear. Germline V gene lookup returns CDR1 SQVTM and CDR2 ANQGSEA. The ends were cut back, 7 bases at V and 4 bases at J, with 19 bases in the middle. This CDR3 contains 14 residues. The CDR3 protein is CSAWLGLGPETQYF. CDR3 DNA: TGCAGCGCCTGGTTAGGGCTAGGGCCAGAGACCCAGTACTTC.

The chain links TRBV7-9 to TRBJ2-7; D is possibly TRBD1 (6 bases). Between the trimmed V and J ends, which lost 4 bases and 6 bases, there was a span of 13 bases. Germline V lookup: CDR1 SEHNR, CDR2 FQNEAQ (reference sequence). This CDR3 has 13 amino acids. The CDR3 region has the DNA TGTGCCAGCAGCTCCCACAGGGCCGGCGAGCAGTACTTC. Its translation: CASSSHRAGEQYF.

This clone was recorded a few times. This CDR3 reads CASSTRQGPNIQYF. The CDR3 DNA follows: TGTGCCAGTAGCACCAGACAGGGTCCGAACATTCAGTACTTC. The chain joins TRBV19 to TRBJ2-4, with 7 nucleotides matching TRBD1. The CDR3 contains 14 residues. V gave up 6 bases and J gave up 7 bases; unmatched junction bases: 9. Germline V gives CDR1 LNHDA, CDR2 SQIVND (reference sequence).

J is TRBJ1-1 and V is TRBV5-1; TRBD1 matches at 11 bases. Per germline, CDR1 SGHRS and CDR2 YFSETQ. CDR3 length equals 14 residues. V was pared by 0 bases and J by 6 bases, with 1 base of the junction left unmatched. The CDR3 coding sequence is TGCGCCAGCAGCTTGGCGGGACAGGGGGCTGAAGCTTTCTTT. It specifies CASSLAGQGAEAFF.

The chain combines TRBV2 with TRBJ2-7; possibly TRBD1 for D (6 bases). V was trimmed by 6 bases and J by 2 bases, leaving 8 bases between them. From germline, CDR1 is SNHLY and CDR2 FYNNEI. The CDR3 contains 12 residues. The CDR3 loop reads CASSTGTYEQYF. DNA of the CDR3: TGTGCCAGCAGCACAGGGACCTACGAGCAGTACTTC.

Worth noting for this clone: This CDR3 is also generated by other DNA sequences in the sample. This sequence joins TRBV30 and TRBJ1-2; 9 bases map to TRBD1. Per germline, CDR1 GTSNPN and CDR2 SVGIG (reference sequence). V was clipped by 2 bases and J by 8 bases; unmatched bases: 6. There are 13 residues in the CDR3. CDR3 protein: CAWSSQGAGGYTF. CDR3 nucleotide sequence: TGTGCCTGGAGTTCACAGGGGGCGGGGGGCTACACCTTC.

This chain connects TRBV7-2 to TRBJ2-5, with a weak D call TRBD1 (5 bases). Germline V lookup: CDR1 SGHTA, CDR2 FQGNSA. V was clipped by 5 bases and J by 5 bases, with 15 bases between them. This CDR3 has 14 residues. In DNA form, the CDR3 reads TGTGCCAGCAGCCCACAGGCGGCGAGCGAGACCCAGTACTTC. This encodes CASSPQAASETQYF.

The chain links TRBV7-9 to TRBJ1-2; D possibly corresponds to TRBD1 (5 bases). Germline V CDR1 and CDR2: SEHNR, FQNEAQ (reference sequence). Trimming took 1 base from V and 5 from J, leaving 11 bases between them. This CDR3 is 14 amino acids long. The CDR3 loop reads CASSLGGVGYGYTF. CDR3 sequence (DNA): TGTGCCAGCAGCTTAGGAGGGGTGGGGTATGGCTACACCTTC.

V usage is TRBV5-1 and J usage is TRBJ2-4, with 8 positions matching TRBD2. The length of the CDR3 is 15 residues. CDR1 and CDR2 (germline): SGHRS, YFSETQ. V lost 1 base, J lost 6 bases, and 6 bases stayed unmatched. Written as DNA, the CDR3 is TGCGCCAGCAGCTTGACCGGGACTAGTACAAACATTCAGTACTTC. Amino acid sequence: CASSLTGTSTNIQYF.

This chain links TRBV2 with TRBJ2-7, with D hard to call. Deletions cut 4 bases from V and 2 bases from J, with 9 bases between. CDR1 SNHLY and CDR2 FYNNEI come from the germline V gene. The CDR3 is made up of 13 amino acids. The CDR3 here is CASSVHVTYEQYF. The CDR3 DNA is TGTGCCAGCAGTGTGCACGTCACCTACGAGCAGTACTTC.